The rows below give T cell receptor beta chains drawn from one sample of a study of PD-L1 blockade in urothelial cancer. Here immunoSEQ multiplex PCR was the method, and the copy in TCRdb shows in-frame clones only, minus some. Of roughly 40,000 clones listed, around nine tenths were seen once; the top ten hold 20% to 25%. Sequencing was performed on PBMCs, taken around atezolizumab (anti-PD-L1) treatment. The receptors derive from a donor at least 40 years old with urothelial cancer. CDR3s include the opening cysteine and the closing phenylalanine or tryptophan. Each record gives: D gene, V gene, CDR3 length, clone size, J gene, CDR3 protein, CDR3 DNA. D genes are given only for firm matches. Expanded clones get a size class; other rows say once, few or many, or leave the size out.

d_call: TRBD2; v_call: TRBV27; cdr3_length: 14; clone_size: NA; j_call: TRBJ2-3; cdr3_aa: CASSHSGSTDTQYF; cdr3_nt: TGTGCCAGCAGTCATAGCGGGAGCACAGATACGCAGTATTTT
d_call: TRBD1; v_call: TRBV6-6; cdr3_length: 14; clone_size: NA; j_call: TRBJ2-7; cdr3_aa: CASRGQGNGYEQYF; cdr3_nt: TGTGCCAGCAGAGGACAGGGGAATGGGTACGAGCAGTACTTC
d_call: NA; v_call: TRBV5-1; cdr3_length: 14; clone_size: NA; j_call: TRBJ1-2; cdr3_aa: CASSPRQGIYGYTF; cdr3_nt: TGCGCCAGCAGCCCCCGGCAGGGGATCTATGGCTACACCTTC
d_call: NA; v_call: TRBV6-6; cdr3_length: 12; clone_size: NA; j_call: TRBJ2-3; cdr3_aa: CATRTATDTQYF; cdr3_nt: TGTGCCACCCGGACTGCCACAGATACGCAGTATTTT
d_call: TRBD1; v_call: TRBV5-1; cdr3_length: 14; clone_size: few; j_call: TRBJ1-5; cdr3_aa: CASSLGAGGQPQHF; cdr3_nt: TGCGCCAGCAGCTTGGGGGCAGGGGGTCAGCCCCAGCATTTT
d_call: NA; v_call: TRBV30; cdr3_length: 13; clone_size: NA; j_call: TRBJ2-2; cdr3_aa: CAWTDRLTGELFF; cdr3_nt: TGTGCCTGGACCGACAGGCTCACCGGGGAGCTGTTTTTT
d_call: NA; v_call: TRBV9; cdr3_length: 13; clone_size: NA; j_call: TRBJ2-7; cdr3_aa: CASSGRGAYEQYF; cdr3_nt: TGTGCCAGCAGCGGGAGGGGTGCCTACGAGCAGTACTTC
d_call: TRBD2; v_call: TRBV4-1; cdr3_length: 16; clone_size: NA; j_call: TRBJ2-7; cdr3_aa: CASSQNPGTSGYEQYF; cdr3_nt: TGCGCCAGCAGCCAAAACCCCGGGACTAGCGGCTACGAGCAGTACTTC
d_call: TRBD2; v_call: TRBV7-2; cdr3_length: 16; clone_size: NA; j_call: TRBJ2-5; cdr3_aa: CASSLSSGGGGETQYF; cdr3_nt: TGTGCCAGCAGCTTAAGTAGCGGGGGGGGAGGAGAGACCCAGTACTTC
d_call: NA; v_call: TRBV5-6; cdr3_length: 14; clone_size: NA; j_call: TRBJ2-2; cdr3_aa: CASSFGTSTGELFF; cdr3_nt: TGTGCCAGCAGCTTCGGGACTTCCACCGGGGAGCTGTTTTTT
d_call: TRBD1; v_call: TRBV7-8; cdr3_length: 17; clone_size: once; j_call: TRBJ2-5; cdr3_aa: CASSSPPGQGPQETQYF; cdr3_nt: TGTGCCAGCAGCTCTCCCCCGGGACAGGGGCCCCAAGAGACCCAGTACTTC
d_call: TRBD2; v_call: TRBV19; cdr3_length: 14; clone_size: NA; j_call: TRBJ2-5; cdr3_aa: CASSNSGSMETQYF; cdr3_nt: TGTGCCAGTAGTAATAGCGGGAGTATGGAGACCCAGTACTTC
d_call: TRBD2; v_call: TRBV19; cdr3_length: 15; clone_size: NA; j_call: TRBJ2-3; cdr3_aa: CASSTGTSGTDTQYF; cdr3_nt: TGTGCCAGTAGTACCGGGACTAGCGGGACAGATACGCAGTATTTT
d_call: TRBD1; v_call: TRBV29-1; cdr3_length: 13; clone_size: NA; j_call: TRBJ2-7; cdr3_aa: CSVAEGATYEQYF; cdr3_nt: TGCAGCGTTGCCGAGGGGGCTACCTACGAGCAGTACTTC
d_call: TRBD1; v_call: TRBV5-4; cdr3_length: 15; clone_size: few; j_call: TRBJ1-2; cdr3_aa: CASSSWTGGNYGYTF; cdr3_nt: TGTGCCAGCAGCTCCTGGACAGGGGGGAACTATGGCTACACCTTC
d_call: NA; v_call: TRBV30; cdr3_length: 15; clone_size: NA; j_call: TRBJ2-4; cdr3_aa: CAWSVGLTGKNIQYF; cdr3_nt: TGTGCCTGGAGTGTGGGTCTGACGGGCAAAAACATTCAGTACTTC
d_call: TRBD2; v_call: TRBV6-5; cdr3_length: 13; clone_size: NA; j_call: TRBJ2-7; cdr3_aa: CARSSGTSYEQYF; cdr3_nt: TGTGCCCGCTCTAGCGGGACCTCCTACGAGCAGTACTTC
d_call: NA; v_call: TRBV19; cdr3_length: 13; clone_size: NA; j_call: TRBJ1-1; cdr3_aa: CASTGQFGRSAFF; cdr3_nt: TGTGCCAGCACCGGACAATTCGGGCGTTCGGCTTTCTTT
d_call: NA; v_call: TRBV2; cdr3_length: 12; clone_size: NA; j_call: TRBJ1-5; cdr3_aa: CASGEDYQPQHF; cdr3_nt: TGTGCCAGCGGCGAGGATTACCAGCCCCAGCATTTT
d_call: TRBD2; v_call: TRBV29-1; cdr3_length: 14; clone_size: NA; j_call: TRBJ2-1; cdr3_aa: CSVEGSGRYNEQFF; cdr3_nt: TGCAGCGTTGAGGGTAGCGGGAGGTACAATGAGCAGTTCTTC
d_call: TRBD2; v_call: TRBV5-8; cdr3_length: 15; clone_size: few; j_call: TRBJ2-1; cdr3_aa: CASSQGLARLDEQFF; cdr3_nt: TGTGCCAGCAGCCAGGGACTAGCACGACTCGATGAGCAGTTCTTC
d_call: NA; v_call: TRBV6-5; cdr3_length: 14; clone_size: NA; j_call: TRBJ1-4; cdr3_aa: CASSQTATNEKLFF; cdr3_nt: TGTGCCAGCAGTCAGACAGCAACTAATGAAAAACTGTTTTTT
d_call: NA; v_call: TRBV28; cdr3_length: 14; clone_size: NA; j_call: TRBJ2-7; cdr3_aa: CASTQGGSSYEQYF; cdr3_nt: TGTGCCAGCACCCAGGGGGGTTCGAGCTACGAGCAGTACTTC
d_call: TRBD2; v_call: TRBV7-6; cdr3_length: 14; clone_size: NA; j_call: TRBJ2-3; cdr3_aa: CASSLGGGSDTQYF; cdr3_nt: TGTGCCAGCAGCTTAGGGGGGGGGTCAGATACGCAGTATTTT
d_call: NA; v_call: TRBV19; cdr3_length: 15; clone_size: NA; j_call: TRBJ2-6; cdr3_aa: CASKGTGTGANVLTF; cdr3_nt: TGTGCCAGTAAGGGTACGGGAACTGGGGCCAACGTCCTGACTTTC
d_call: TRBD2; v_call: TRBV28; cdr3_length: 22; clone_size: NA; j_call: TRBJ2-3; cdr3_aa: CASRGTPGLAGGPGPTTDTQYF; cdr3_nt: TGTGCCAGCAGGGGAACACCGGGACTAGCGGGAGGGCCGGGACCCACCACAGATACGCAGTATTTT
d_call: TRBD2; v_call: TRBV4-1; cdr3_length: 15; clone_size: NA; j_call: TRBJ2-7; cdr3_aa: CASSQGTSVNYEQYF; cdr3_nt: TGCGCCAGCAGCCAGGGGACTAGCGTAAACTACGAGCAGTACTTC
d_call: TRBD1; v_call: TRBV19; cdr3_length: 17; clone_size: NA; j_call: TRBJ1-3; cdr3_aa: CASSIDGTGADGNTIYF; cdr3_nt: TGTGCCAGTAGTATAGACGGGACAGGGGCTGATGGAAACACCATATATTTT
d_call: NA; v_call: TRBV30; cdr3_length: 12; clone_size: NA; j_call: TRBJ2-7; cdr3_aa: CAWRGRLYEQYF; cdr3_nt: TGTGCCTGGAGAGGCAGGCTCTACGAGCAGTACTTC
d_call: TRBD1; v_call: TRBV4-1; cdr3_length: 15; clone_size: NA; j_call: TRBJ2-3; cdr3_aa: CASSRGQGFTDTQYF; cdr3_nt: TGCGCCAGCAGCCGGGGACAGGGGTTCACAGATACGCAGTATTTT
d_call: TRBD2; v_call: TRBV7-2; cdr3_length: 17; clone_size: NA; j_call: TRBJ2-3; cdr3_aa: CASSYLPSGAGTDTQYF; cdr3_nt: TGTGCCAGCAGCTACCTCCCTAGCGGAGCGGGCACAGATACGCAGTATTTT
d_call: NA; v_call: TRBV2; cdr3_length: 13; clone_size: few; j_call: TRBJ1-2; cdr3_aa: CASSVRGDYGYTF; cdr3_nt: TGTGCCAGCAGTGTCCGGGGGGACTATGGCTACACCTTC
d_call: TRBD2; v_call: TRBV9; cdr3_length: 15; clone_size: NA; j_call: TRBJ2-7; cdr3_aa: CASSPPPASGGQQYF; cdr3_nt: TGTGCCAGCAGCCCCCCGCCGGCTAGCGGAGGTCAGCAGTACTTC
d_call: TRBD2; v_call: TRBV9; cdr3_length: 16; clone_size: NA; j_call: TRBJ2-7; cdr3_aa: CASSVGPGLAGGEQYF; cdr3_nt: TGTGCCAGCAGCGTAGGCCCGGGACTAGCGGGAGGCGAGCAGTACTTC
d_call: NA; v_call: TRBV9; cdr3_length: 15; clone_size: NA; j_call: TRBJ1-4; cdr3_aa: CASSGGDRNNEKLFF; cdr3_nt: TGTGCCAGCAGCGGGGGGGACCGGAATAATGAAAAACTGTTTTTT
d_call: NA; v_call: TRBV15; cdr3_length: 14; clone_size: NA; j_call: TRBJ2-1; cdr3_aa: CATSRVSRGDEQFF; cdr3_nt: TGTGCCACCAGCAGAGTTTCCAGGGGCGATGAGCAGTTCTTC
d_call: NA; v_call: TRBV7-6; cdr3_length: 16; clone_size: NA; j_call: TRBJ2-1; cdr3_aa: CASSLEAGSSYNEQFF; cdr3_nt: TGTGCCAGCAGCTTAGAGGCGGGGAGCTCCTACAATGAGCAGTTCTTC
d_call: TRBD2; v_call: TRBV4-2; cdr3_length: 15; clone_size: NA; j_call: TRBJ2-1; cdr3_aa: CASSRRLAEEGEQFF; cdr3_nt: TGTGCCAGCAGCCGTCGACTAGCGGAGGAGGGTGAGCAGTTCTTC
d_call: NA; v_call: TRBV4-2; cdr3_length: 15; clone_size: NA; j_call: TRBJ2-3; cdr3_aa: CASSQGEASTDTQYF; cdr3_nt: TGTGCCAGCAGCCAAGGGGAGGCGTCCACAGATACGCAGTATTTT
d_call: NA; v_call: TRBV7-2; cdr3_length: 14; clone_size: NA; j_call: TRBJ1-5; cdr3_aa: CASSLDGLYQPQHF; cdr3_nt: TGTGCCAGCAGCTTAGACGGACTGTATCAGCCCCAGCATTTT
d_call: NA; v_call: TRBV10-3; cdr3_length: 16; clone_size: many; j_call: TRBJ2-1; cdr3_aa: CAISESDFHGGNEQFF; cdr3_nt: TGTGCCATCAGTGAGTCTGACTTCCACGGAGGGAATGAGCAGTTCTTC
d_call: NA; v_call: TRBV18; cdr3_length: 15; clone_size: NA; j_call: TRBJ1-2; cdr3_aa: CASSPPAGPWHGYTF; cdr3_nt: TGTGCCAGCTCACCACCGGCAGGCCCTTGGCATGGCTACACCTTC
d_call: NA; v_call: TRBV7-9; cdr3_length: 15; clone_size: NA; j_call: TRBJ1-4; cdr3_aa: CASTSSGGANEKLFF; cdr3_nt: TGTGCCAGCACCAGCTCGGGTGGCGCTAATGAAAAACTGTTTTTT